One and the same sample provided the 12 T cell receptor beta chains below, sequenced in a study of blood T cell repertoires in COVID-19. Profiling relied on immunoSEQ multiplex PCR, and the TCRdb table lists in-frame clones only, not all of them. This table holds about 150,000 clones, approximately 90% found once. The sample consisted of peripheral blood. The source of these receptors is a woman in her 70s with acute or convalescent COVID-19.

The sample holds one count of this clone. V and J are TRBV3-1 (or the pseudogene TRBV3-2) and TRBJ1-2; D is unresolved. Germline CDR1 and CDR2: LGHDT and YNNKEL (reference sequence). CDR3 length: 14 amino acids. Trimming stripped 0 bases from V and 5 bases from J, with 10 bases between. The CDR3, as DNA: TGTGCCAGCAGCCAAGAGTCGGGTTGGTATGGCTACACCTTC. This sequence encodes CASSQESGWYGYTF.

CDR3 coding DNA: TGTGCCAGCAGTGAACGAGTTCCCAATCAGCCCCAGCATTTT. This sequence encodes CASSERVPNQPQHF. The rearrangement joins TRBV6-1 to TRBJ1-5; D unresolved. This CDR3 contains 14 residues. Trimming took off 2 bases at V and 3 bases at J, with 8 bases between the two ends. CDR1 is MNHNS and CDR2 is SASEGT in the germline V gene.

This clone was seen more than once but under ten times. The V and J genes are TRBV19 and TRBJ2-1; TRBD2 matches at 10 bases. The germline V gene has CDR1 LNHDA and CDR2 SQIVND (reference sequence). The trim removed 3 bases at V and 9 bases at J, leaving 8 bases unmatched. The CDR3 spans 15 residues. The DNA of the CDR3 is TGTGCCAGTAGTATGGCAGCGGGGGGGTTGGTTGAGCAGTTCTTC. The encoded protein is CASSMAAGGLVEQFF.

V usage is TRBV28 and J usage is TRBJ1-1; TRBD1 matches at 9 bases. J gave up 9 bases and V 8 bases, and 16 bases lay outside the gene matches. This CDR3 region has 15 residues. Per germline, CDR1 MDHEN and CDR2 SYDVKM. CDR3 sequence (DNA): TGTGCCAGCCTTAATTCCGGGACAGGGAAGCCTAAAGCTTTCTTT. Protein product: CASLNSGTGKPKAFF.

The chain is built from TRBV29-1 and TRBJ1-4, with 7 bases identical to TRBD1. V was clipped by 4 bases and J by 8 bases; unmatched bases: 7. The CDR3 runs 13 residues. Germline V gives CDR1 SQVTM, CDR2 ANQGSEA. CDR3 residues: CSVGQGIGEKLFF. The CDR3 DNA reads as TGCAGCGTTGGACAGGGAATAGGGGAAAAACTGTTTTTT.

The chain is built from TRBV29-1 and TRBJ1-1; 12 bases are shared with TRBD1. Losses at the gene ends were 5 bases for V and 4 bases for J; bases not matched to a gene: 5. This CDR3 is built from 14 residues. Looked up from germline, CDR1 is SQVTM and CDR2 is ANQGSEA. The CDR3, as DNA: TGCAGCGTTTCCCGGGACAGGGGGCCCACTGAAGCTTTCTTT. It encodes CSVSRDRGPTEAFF.

The chain employs TRBV5-4 and TRBJ2-3; 7 nucleotides match TRBD1. Germline values: CDR1 SGHNT, CDR2 YYREEE (reference sequence). The CDR3 is made up of 15 amino acids. V shed 2 bases and J 0 bases; nucleotides not matched to a gene: 3. As DNA, the CDR3 is TGTGCCAGCAGCTTCGACAGGGCTAGCACAGATACGCAGTATTTT. This encodes CASSFDRASTDTQYF.

The chain is built from TRBV6-8 and TRBJ1-2, with a tentative D call TRBD1 (5 bases). There are 13 residues in the CDR3. V lost 7 bases, J lost 2 bases, and 11 bases lay in between. Germline V CDR1 and CDR2: MNHGY, SAAAGT. The CDR3 sequence: CASTRGGNYGYTF. For the CDR3, the DNA is TGTGCCAGCACCCGTGGGGGGAACTATGGCTACACCTTC.

The V call is TRBV12-3 or TRBV12-4, the J call TRBJ1-2; TRBD1 might be the D (5 bases). This CDR3 has 13 amino acids. The V end lost 0 bases, the J end lost 8 bases, and 10 bases lay between the germline ends. The CDR3 DNA reads TGTGCCAGCAGTTTAGCCGCAGGGAGGGGCTACACCTTC. Translation gives CASSLAAGRGYTF.

The chain combines TRBV6-2 or TRBV6-3 with TRBJ1-4; 8 bases fit TRBD1. Germline trimming cut 1 base from V and 8 bases from J; bases unmatched to any gene: 6. Germline CDR1 MNHEY, CDR2 SVGEGT. The CDR3 totals 15 residues. CDR3 nucleotide sequence: TGTGCCAGCAGTTACTATGGGACAGGTGGCGAAAAACTGTTTTTT. Translated, it gives CASSYYGTGGEKLFF.

On this clone: An end of the junction differs from the germline gene, which may be a read error. V is TRBV6-5 and J is TRBJ1-6; D not certain. The CDR3 loop spans 13 amino acids. In germline, CDR1 is MNHEY, CDR2 SVGAGI. CDR3 loop: CVSRREYNSPLHF. DNA of the CDR3: TGTGTCAGCAGGCGAGAATATAATTCACCCCTCCACTTT.

This chain connects TRBV3-1 (or the pseudogene TRBV3-2) to TRBJ2-3; D gene uncertain. CDR3 length equals 17 residues. Trimming left V 1 base short and J 1 base short, with 15 bases between. Germline-derived CDR1 and CDR2 are LGHDT and YNNKEL (reference sequence). In nucleotides, the CDR3 is TGTGCCAGCAGCCAAGCCCAGCGTACGTTGGGCACAGATACGCAGTATTTT. Its translation is CASSQAQRTLGTDTQYF.